This TCR beta chain was recorded in a study of blood T cell repertoires in COVID-19. Study overall: The United States, Italy and Spain were the sources of the acute and convalescent COVID-19 samples. T cells, B-cell-depleted T cells, or PBMCs provided the cDNA or gDNA that served as material.

As handled by the study authors: Estimation of nucleated cell counts was performed using reference gene primer amplification. Repertoires were generated with immunoSEQ multiplex PCR, while TCRdb's copy carries only in-frame clones and drops some. V, J and clone size were drawn from that table, and D and trimming were deduced from the DNA. The sample holds 13,000 or so clones; approximately 91% are singletons and the top ten take around 15%. The germline gives CDR1 SGHAT, CDR2 FQNNGV. There are 15 residues in the CDR3. V was shortened by 2 bases and J by 4 bases, with 11 bases between the two germline ends.

This chain uses TRBV11-2 with TRBJ1-4; D is possibly TRBD1 (5 bases). This receptor was taken from a human donor in a cohort sampled during active COVID-19. Sequencing was done on a sample of peripheral blood. The CDR3 coding sequence is TGTGCCAGCAGCTTATACGACAGATTTAATGAAAAACTGTTTTTT. Translation: CASSLYDRFNEKLFF.